These T cell receptor beta chains were read from a single sample in a study of blood T cell repertoires in COVID-19. Using immunoSEQ multiplex PCR, the repertoire was profiled, and TCRdb retains in-frame clones only, with some absent. The sample has about 87,000 clones; 75% are singletons. Sequences were obtained from peripheral blood. The source is a woman between 50 and 59 years old with acute or convalescent COVID-19. The CDR3 runs from the conserved cysteine through the conserved F or W. Fields, in order: CDR3 DNA, CDR3 protein, J gene, D gene, V gene, clone size. D genes are given only for firm matches. Some rows have no size entry. The others give once, few or many, or a class for an expanded clone.

CDR3nt: TGTGCCAGCAGTCACAGGGCGGCTCAAGAGACCCAGTACTTC
CDR3aa: CASSHRAAQETQYF
j_gene: TRBJ2-5
d_gene: NA
v_gene: TRBV2
abundance: NA

CDR3nt: TGTGCCAGCAGCCCTTACCCCGGGGAGGGCTACGAGCAGTACTTC
CDR3aa: CASSPYPGEGYEQYF
j_gene: TRBJ2-7
d_gene: TRBD2
v_gene: TRBV6-2/TRBV6-3
abundance: NA

CDR3nt: TGTGCCAGCAGCACCTCCCCGGGACACCGATATAGCAATCAGCCCCAGCATTTT
CDR3aa: CASSTSPGHRYSNQPQHF
j_gene: TRBJ1-5
d_gene: NA
v_gene: TRBV21-1
abundance: NA

CDR3nt: TGTGCCAGCTCACCACCTACCGGGACAGGGACAGATACGCAGTATTTT
CDR3aa: CASSPPTGTGTDTQYF
j_gene: TRBJ2-3
d_gene: TRBD1
v_gene: TRBV18
abundance: NA

CDR3nt: TGTGCCAGCAGCTTAGTGGACAGCGTCGAGCAGTACTTC
CDR3aa: CASSLVDSVEQYF
j_gene: TRBJ2-7
d_gene: NA
v_gene: TRBV7-9
abundance: NA

CDR3nt: TGTGCCATCAGACAGGACAGAGGAAGCTCCTACGAGCAGTACTTC
CDR3aa: CAIRQDRGSSYEQYF
j_gene: TRBJ2-7
d_gene: NA
v_gene: TRBV10-3
abundance: NA

CDR3nt: TGTGCCAGCAGTTACCGACAGCCCACAGATACGCAGTATTTT
CDR3aa: CASSYRQPTDTQYF
j_gene: TRBJ2-3
d_gene: NA
v_gene: TRBV6-5
abundance: NA

CDR3nt: TGTGCCAGCAGACTTTCGGGAGGTACTGAAGCTTTCTTT
CDR3aa: CASRLSGGTEAFF
j_gene: TRBJ1-1
d_gene: NA
v_gene: TRBV27
abundance: few

CDR3nt: TGTGCCTGGAGCTCAACCGGGACTGTAGGAAACACCATATATTTT
CDR3aa: CAWSSTGTVGNTIYF
j_gene: TRBJ1-3
d_gene: NA
v_gene: TRBV30
abundance: NA

CDR3nt: TGCGCCAGCAGCTTCGCGTTGAACACTGAAGCTTTCTTT
CDR3aa: CASSFALNTEAFF
j_gene: TRBJ1-1
d_gene: NA
v_gene: TRBV5-1
abundance: NA

CDR3nt: TGTGCCAGCAGTGACATTTATGGCTACACCTTC
CDR3aa: CASSDIYGYTF
j_gene: TRBJ1-2
d_gene: NA
v_gene: TRBV2
abundance: NA

CDR3nt: TGTGCCAGCAGTCCCCTCGACAGGGTATATCAGCCCCAGCATTTT
CDR3aa: CASSPLDRVYQPQHF
j_gene: TRBJ1-5
d_gene: TRBD1
v_gene: TRBV28
abundance: NA

CDR3nt: TGTGCCAGCAAGTACAGCACTGAAGCTTTCTTT
CDR3aa: CASKYSTEAFF
j_gene: TRBJ1-1
d_gene: NA
v_gene: TRBV2
abundance: few

CDR3nt: TGTGCCAGCAGTTCCCGGGGTCGGTGGTATGGCTACACCTTC
CDR3aa: CASSSRGRWYGYTF
j_gene: TRBJ1-2
d_gene: NA
v_gene: TRBV28
abundance: few

CDR3nt: TGTGCCAGCAGTAACAGGGGTGGCTACACCTTC
CDR3aa: CASSNRGGYTF
j_gene: TRBJ1-2
d_gene: TRBD1
v_gene: TRBV12-3/TRBV12-4
abundance: few

CDR3nt: TGTGCCAGCAGTTTCCGGGACAGCGTTGGAAAACTGTTTTTT
CDR3aa: CASSFRDSVGKLFF
j_gene: TRBJ1-4
d_gene: TRBD1
v_gene: TRBV27
abundance: NA

CDR3nt: TGTGCCAGCAGACCCGACACAGTGAACACTGAAGCTTTCTTT
CDR3aa: CASRPDTVNTEAFF
j_gene: TRBJ1-1
d_gene: NA
v_gene: TRBV28
abundance: NA

CDR3nt: TGTGCCAGCAGTTTCGTCACCGGGGGTAACGAGCAGTACTTC
CDR3aa: CASSFVTGGNEQYF
j_gene: TRBJ2-7
d_gene: NA
v_gene: TRBV28
abundance: NA

CDR3nt: TGTGCCAGCTCCCCGCCGTCAGGGATGAACACTGAAGCTTTCTTT
CDR3aa: CASSPPSGMNTEAFF
j_gene: TRBJ1-1
d_gene: NA
v_gene: TRBV18
abundance: NA

CDR3nt: TGCGCCAGCAGAAGACCGGGACAGAGACTTTCTGATGGCTACACCTTC
CDR3aa: CASRRPGQRLSDGYTF
j_gene: TRBJ1-2
d_gene: TRBD1
v_gene: TRBV4-1
abundance: NA

CDR3nt: TGCAGCGTGGTAAGGGGCCAGAACACCGGGGAGCTGTTTTTT
CDR3aa: CSVVRGQNTGELFF
j_gene: TRBJ2-2
d_gene: NA
v_gene: TRBV29-1
abundance: NA

CDR3nt: TGTGCCAGCACCCGGTGGAGTCAGCCCCAGCATTTT
CDR3aa: CASTRWSQPQHF
j_gene: TRBJ1-5
d_gene: NA
v_gene: TRBV28
abundance: NA

CDR3nt: TGTGCCAGCAGCACCGGGACAGACTACGAGCAGTACTTC
CDR3aa: CASSTGTDYEQYF
j_gene: TRBJ2-7
d_gene: TRBD1
v_gene: TRBV7-9
abundance: NA

CDR3nt: TGTGCCAGTGGGACAGGGGGCTACGACTATGGCTACACCTTC
CDR3aa: CASGTGGYDYGYTF
j_gene: TRBJ1-2
d_gene: TRBD1
v_gene: TRBV7-9
abundance: NA

CDR3nt: TGTGCCAGCAGTTTACAGGGGAAGTACGAGCAGTACTTC
CDR3aa: CASSLQGKYEQYF
j_gene: TRBJ2-7
d_gene: NA
v_gene: TRBV27
abundance: NA

CDR3nt: TGTGCCAGCAGTTTGGCGGGTGACACTGAAGCTTTCTTT
CDR3aa: CASSLAGDTEAFF
j_gene: TRBJ1-1
d_gene: NA
v_gene: TRBV28
abundance: NA

CDR3nt: TGTGCCCTACGGGACACCGTGGGGGAAAAACTGTTTTTT
CDR3aa: CALRDTVGEKLFF
j_gene: TRBJ1-4
d_gene: NA
v_gene: TRBV6-5
abundance: NA

CDR3nt: TGTGCCAGCAGTTACGAGCCCTCAACTAATGAAAAACTGTTTTTT
CDR3aa: CASSYEPSTNEKLFF
j_gene: TRBJ1-4
d_gene: NA
v_gene: TRBV6-5
abundance: NA

CDR3nt: TGTGCCAGCAGCGCTACAGGGGGCCCCCAAGAGACCCAGTACTTC
CDR3aa: CASSATGGPQETQYF
j_gene: TRBJ2-5
d_gene: TRBD1
v_gene: TRBV7-2
abundance: once

CDR3nt: TGTGCCAGCAGCCCCCGGACAGGAGGTAATTCACCCCTCCACTTT
CDR3aa: CASSPRTGGNSPLHF
j_gene: TRBJ1-6
d_gene: TRBD1
v_gene: TRBV9
abundance: few

CDR3nt: TGTGCCAGTAGTCTCCCGCAATGGGGAGGTCAGCCCCAGCATTTT
CDR3aa: CASSLPQWGGQPQHF
j_gene: TRBJ1-5
d_gene: NA
v_gene: TRBV19
abundance: few

CDR3nt: TGTGCCAGTAGTCATACAGGGGGCGGAGGCACTGAAGCTTTCTTT
CDR3aa: CASSHTGGGGTEAFF
j_gene: TRBJ1-1
d_gene: TRBD1
v_gene: TRBV19
abundance: NA

CDR3nt: TGCGCCAGCAGCTTTCAGGGGAACACTGAAGCTTTCTTT
CDR3aa: CASSFQGNTEAFF
j_gene: TRBJ1-1
d_gene: NA
v_gene: TRBV5-1
abundance: NA

CDR3nt: TGTGCCAGCAGCTTCTGGACTAGCGGGGGCAGCGGAGGGGAGACCCAGTACTTC
CDR3aa: CASSFWTSGGSGGETQYF
j_gene: TRBJ2-5
d_gene: TRBD2
v_gene: TRBV5-6
abundance: NA

CDR3nt: TGTGCCAGCAGTTACTACCCTGGGGGCGATACCGGGGAGCTGTTTTTT
CDR3aa: CASSYYPGGDTGELFF
j_gene: TRBJ2-2
d_gene: NA
v_gene: TRBV11-2
abundance: NA

CDR3nt: TGTGCCAGCACCTCGACAGGGGACAATCAGCCCCAGCATTTT
CDR3aa: CASTSTGDNQPQHF
j_gene: TRBJ1-5
d_gene: TRBD1
v_gene: TRBV2
abundance: NA

CDR3nt: TGTGCCAGCAGCCCGAAGACTAGCGGGGGTTCCCACCCCCACAATGAGCAGTTCTTC
CDR3aa: CASSPKTSGGSHPHNEQFF
j_gene: TRBJ2-1
d_gene: TRBD2
v_gene: TRBV7-9
abundance: NA

CDR3nt: TGTGCCAGCAGCTTGACCGGGGCTGAAGCTTTCTTT
CDR3aa: CASSLTGAEAFF
j_gene: TRBJ1-1
d_gene: NA
v_gene: TRBV5-4
abundance: NA

CDR3nt: TGTGCCAGCAGGGCAGGAATGAACACTGAAGCTTTCTTT
CDR3aa: CASRAGMNTEAFF
j_gene: TRBJ1-1
d_gene: NA
v_gene: TRBV2
abundance: NA

CDR3nt: TGTGCCAGCAGCTTACGGGGGGGCGCAGAGACCCAGTACTTC
CDR3aa: CASSLRGGAETQYF
j_gene: TRBJ2-5
d_gene: TRBD2
v_gene: TRBV7-2
abundance: NA

CDR3nt: TGCGCCAGCAGATTCGACCAGGGGAGAGGGTCACCCCTCCACTTT
CDR3aa: CASRFDQGRGSPLHF
j_gene: TRBJ1-6
d_gene: NA
v_gene: TRBV5-1
abundance: NA

CDR3nt: TGTGCCAGCAGCAAAGAGGCTACAGGGGAGACCTACGAGCAGTACTTC
CDR3aa: CASSKEATGETYEQYF
j_gene: TRBJ2-7
d_gene: NA
v_gene: TRBV21-1
abundance: NA

CDR3nt: TGTGCCAGCAGCTTGGAACAGGGGGCTGTTCAGCCCCAGCATTTT
CDR3aa: CASSLEQGAVQPQHF
j_gene: TRBJ1-5
d_gene: TRBD1
v_gene: TRBV5-8
abundance: NA

CDR3nt: TGTGCCAGCTCACTTGGGACTAGGTCAAGCACAGATACGCAGTATTTT
CDR3aa: CASSLGTRSSTDTQYF
j_gene: TRBJ2-3
d_gene: TRBD2
v_gene: TRBV18
abundance: once

CDR3nt: TGTGCCAGCAGTTTCGGTCTAGCGGGGGAGAGCTCCTACAATGAGCAGTTCTTC
CDR3aa: CASSFGLAGESSYNEQFF
j_gene: TRBJ2-1
d_gene: TRBD2
v_gene: TRBV27
abundance: NA

CDR3nt: TGCGCCAGCAGCGACTGGGGGGGATTGGGATCACCCCTCCACTTT
CDR3aa: CASSDWGGLGSPLHF
j_gene: TRBJ1-6
d_gene: NA
v_gene: TRBV5-1
abundance: NA

CDR3nt: TGTGCCAGCAGTTTATCCGACCCGTACAGGGTCTTTAGAGAATACGAGCAGTACTTC
CDR3aa: CASSLSDPYRVFREYEQYF
j_gene: TRBJ2-7
d_gene: NA
v_gene: TRBV28
abundance: NA

CDR3nt: TGCGCCAGCAGCTTGGCGTCAGGCACTGAAGCTTTCTTT
CDR3aa: CASSLASGTEAFF
j_gene: TRBJ1-1
d_gene: NA
v_gene: TRBV5-1
abundance: NA

CDR3nt: TGTGCCAGCAGCTCAATATCGGGTACTAATGAAAAACTGTTTTTT
CDR3aa: CASSSISGTNEKLFF
j_gene: TRBJ1-4
d_gene: NA
v_gene: TRBV7-8
abundance: few

CDR3nt: TGTGCCAGCAGCTTAGGGCCCTATAGCAATCAGCCCCAGCATTTT
CDR3aa: CASSLGPYSNQPQHF
j_gene: TRBJ1-5
d_gene: NA
v_gene: TRBV13
abundance: NA

CDR3nt: TGTGCCAGCAGCGTAGCGGGGGGGCGGGCTGAAGAGACCCAGTACTTC
CDR3aa: CASSVAGGRAEETQYF
j_gene: TRBJ2-5
d_gene: TRBD2
v_gene: TRBV9
abundance: NA

CDR3nt: TGTGCCAGCAGCTTGCCCCCCCGACAGGACGAGCAGTACTTC
CDR3aa: CASSLPPRQDEQYF
j_gene: TRBJ2-7
d_gene: NA
v_gene: TRBV5-6
abundance: NA

CDR3nt: TGTGCCAGTAGTCGGGACACCAGCTCTAAGAACACTGAAGCTTTCTTT
CDR3aa: CASSRDTSSKNTEAFF
j_gene: TRBJ1-1
d_gene: NA
v_gene: TRBV19
abundance: NA

CDR3nt: TGTGCCAGCAGCGTAGTAAAATTCCCGTTATACATGAAGCAGTACTTC
CDR3aa: CASSVVKFPLYMKQYF
j_gene: TRBJ2-7
d_gene: NA
v_gene: TRBV9
abundance: NA

CDR3nt: TGTGCCAGCAGTTTCGGGGGAACCAATCAGCCCCAGCATTTT
CDR3aa: CASSFGGTNQPQHF
j_gene: TRBJ1-5
d_gene: NA
v_gene: TRBV28
abundance: NA